This is a list of T cell receptor beta chains from one sample in a study of T cell repertoires in cytomegalovirus infection. The antigens for these receptors are not known. TCRdb called the reads again in MiXCR, with one record for every CDR3 protein. The sample lists around 750,000 distinct CDR3 sequences; around a third were seen once. The specimen comprised cultured CD8+ T cells from PBMCs, sampled from culture after CMV antigen stimulation. All receptors come from a human donor in good health (CMV status not recorded). Some clones in this sample may be carry-over from other donors' samples. The CDR3 runs from the conserved cysteine through the conserved F or W. D genes are given only for firm matches. Size is stated for part of the rows, as once, few or many counts, or as a class when the clone is expanded.

>TRBD1|few|TRBV2|TRBJ2-2
CASSFTGVTGELFF
TGTGCCAGCAGTTTCACAGGGGTAACCGGGGAGCTGTTTTTT
>-|-|TRBV7-6|TRBJ2-1
CASSLNPDRYNEQFF
TGTGCCAGCAGCCTTAACCCAGACCGCTACAATGAGCAGTTCTTC
>TRBD1|few|TRBV5-6|TRBJ2-7
CASSQGRGLSEQYF
TGTGCCAGCAGCCAAGGCAGGGGGCTGAGCGAGCAGTACTTC
>-|-|TRBV6-2/TRBV6-3|TRBJ1-2
CASTLGSHGYTF
TGTGCCAGTACCCTAGGCTCCCATGGCTACACCTTC
>-|-|TRBV10-3|TRBJ1-1
CAISEVANTEAFF
TGTGCCATCAGTGAGGTAGCGAACACTGAAGCTTTCTTT
>-|few|TRBV11-1|TRBJ2-3
CASSFAPGASNTDTQYF
TGTGCCAGCAGCTTCGCCCCAGGGGCATCGAACACAGATACGCAGTATTTT
>-|few|TRBV6-1|TRBJ1-2
CASSEASGGYTF
TGTGCCAGCAGTGAAGCCTCCGGAGGCTACACCTTC
>-|few|TRBV10-2|TRBJ2-7
CASTPSVLGNEQYF
TGCGCCAGCACCCCTTCGGTCCTTGGGAACGAGCAGTACTTC
>-|few|TRBV19|TRBJ2-1
CASSISLGRETDNEQFF
TGTGCCAGTAGTATCTCCCTTGGCAGGGAAACAGACAATGAGCAGTTCTTC
>-|many|TRBV12-3/TRBV12-4|TRBJ2-3
CASRETGFGTDTQYF
TGTGCCAGCAGGGAAACAGGGTTTGGCACAGATACGCAGTATTTT
>TRBD1|-|TRBV14|TRBJ2-1
CASSQWGTGNEQFF
TGTGCCAGCAGCCAGTGGGGGACAGGGAATGAGCAGTTCTTC
>-|few|TRBV27|TRBJ1-6
CASSPRSSSSPLHF
TGTGCCAGCAGTCCTCGATCCTCTTCTTCACCCCTCCACTTT
>-|-|TRBV12-5|TRBJ1-6
CASGLGNSPLHF
TGTGCTAGTGGTTTGGGTAATTCACCCCTCCACTTT
>-|-|TRBV5-1|TRBJ2-1
CASSLGLEQFF
TGCGCCAGCAGCTTGGGACTTGAGCAGTTCTTC
>-|-|TRBV10-3|TRBJ1-1
CAISESNSKNTEAFF
TGTGCCATCAGTGAGTCGAATTCGAAGAACACTGAAGCTTTCTTT
>-|many|TRBV7-2|TRBJ2-2
CASSLAGGLNTGELFF
TGTGCCAGCAGCTTAGCGGGGGGCCTGAACACCGGGGAGCTGTTTTTT
>-|many|TRBV29-1|TRBJ2-6
CSVRISDGANVLTF
TGCAGCGTTCGGATTTCAGACGGGGCCAACGTCCTGACTTTC
>-|-|TRBV12-3/TRBV12-4|TRBJ2-2
CASSLGSGPGENGELFF
TGTGCCAGCAGTTTAGGGAGCGGGCCCGGGGAAAACGGGGAGCTGTTTTTT
>-|once|TRBV5-5|TRBJ1-2
CASSLDGWGYTF
TGTGCCAGCAGCTTGGACGGGTGGGGCTACACCTTC
>TRBD1|many|TRBV7-2|TRBJ1-1
CASSLIGTGGKDTEAFF
TGTGCCAGCAGCTTAATTGGGACAGGGGGGAAGGACACTGAAGCTTTCTTT
>-|-|TRBV19|TRBJ2-2
CASSPWTTENTGELFF
TGTGCCAGTAGTCCCTGGACCACCGAGAACACCGGGGAGCTGTTTTTT
>-|few|TRBV15|TRBJ2-2
CATSRARQGGHTGELFF
TGTGCCACCAGCAGAGCGAGGCAAGGGGGGCACACCGGGGAGCTGTTTTTT
>-|few|TRBV9|TRBJ2-3
CASSVDPPSTDTQYF
TGTGCCAGCAGCGTAGATCCTCCTAGCACAGATACGCAGTATTTT
>-|-|TRBV7-8|TRBJ1-5
CASSLVPLLGSPQHF
TGTGCCAGCAGCTTAGTCCCCCTGCTGGGATCTCCCCAGCATTTT
>-|-|TRBV7-8|TRBJ2-1
CASSSPPQGIF
TGTGCCAGCAGCTCCCCCCCCCAGGGAATATTC
>-|-|TRBV4-2|TRBJ1-5
CASSQDGGGGGNQPQHF
TGTGCCAGCAGCCAAGATGGGGGGGGGGGAGGCAATCAGCCCCAGCATTTT
>-|few|TRBV7-2|TRBJ1-2
CASTLGWETYGYTF
TGTGCCAGCACCCTGGGATGGGAAACCTATGGCTACACCTTC